This T cell receptor beta chain was obtained from a study of T cells of healthy individuals (dated by TCRdb to the late 2010s). The CDR3 measures 14 amino acids from cysteine to phenylalanine. CDR3 DNA is the only sequence kept; it has 42 bases, read in frame from the first base. Trimming leaves V shorter by 3 bases and J shorter by 5 bases, with the junction holding 7 bases beyond the gene matches. From a lookup of the germline V gene (reference sequence), CDR1 and CDR2 are DFQATT and SNEGSKA. Library prep was done by 5' RACE. Sequencing was carried out with an Illumina MiSeq. TCRdb reworked the public reads: Q25 trimming with fastp, MiXCR clone assembly, productive beta chains retained. Entries are consolidated by CDR3 protein sequence, retaining the most common genes and DNA. This sample holds some 69,000 distinct CDR3 sequences; about 17% were observed only once. 4% to 5% of the sample is in the top ten clones.

This clonotype is regarded as medium-sized (0.01 to 0.1%). Its specific antigen is unknown. It has no much larger one-base neighbor in the sample; base qualities were not kept. The chain is assembled from TRBV20-1 and TRBJ2-4; 7 junctional bases match TRBD1. This receptor was obtained from a human donor in good health. The CDR3 region has the sequence CSASVRTGQNIQYF. At the DNA level, the sequence is TGCAGTGCTAGTGTCCGGACAGGACAAAACATTCAGTACTTC.